This note documents a single T cell receptor (beta chain) sequence. Antigen specificity is unknown. This sample was taken from a study of identical twins. TCRdb re-analysed the 5' RACE reads in MiXCR, keeping a single row per CDR3 protein. The data show approximately 1.8 million distinct CDR3 sequences, around a third seen once. Germline values: CDR1 MNHNS, CDR2 SASEGT. The CDR3 has 15 residues. V was shortened by 8 bases and J by 4 bases, with 20 bases between the two germline ends. Overall study results and limits: Conclusions came from cross-sectional statistical analysis, not from following the same donors. Zero-insertion findings could be partly confounded by invariant cells (MAIT and iNKT cells).

The rearrangement joins TRBV6-1 to TRBJ1-2, with a tentative D call TRBD1 (6 bases). The sequence was collected from a newborn girl in good health. The sequencing input was cord blood. CDR3 nucleotides: TGTGCCAGCGTACCCAACTGGGGGGCCGGCTATGGCTACACCTTC. The encoded protein is CASVPNWGAGYGYTF.